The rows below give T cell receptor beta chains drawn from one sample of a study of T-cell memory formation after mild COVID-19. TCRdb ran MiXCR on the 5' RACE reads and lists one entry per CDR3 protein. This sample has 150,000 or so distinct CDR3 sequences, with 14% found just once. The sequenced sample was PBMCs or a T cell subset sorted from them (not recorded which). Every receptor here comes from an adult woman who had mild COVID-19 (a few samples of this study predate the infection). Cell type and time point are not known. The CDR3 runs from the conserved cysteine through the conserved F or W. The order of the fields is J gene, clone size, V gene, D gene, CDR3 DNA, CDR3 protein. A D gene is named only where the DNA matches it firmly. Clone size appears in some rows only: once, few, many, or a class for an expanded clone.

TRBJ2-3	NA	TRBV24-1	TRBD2	TGTGCCACCAGTGATTATGGCGGGGGGTACACAGATACGCAGTATTTT	CATSDYGGGYTDTQYF
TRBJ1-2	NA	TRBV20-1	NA	TGCAGTGCTAGAGATGACGGACTCGACTACACCTTC	CSARDDGLDYTF
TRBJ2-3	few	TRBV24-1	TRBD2	TGTGCCACCAGTGAGTGGCGGGAGTACGGCACAGATACGCAGTATTTT	CATSEWREYGTDTQYF
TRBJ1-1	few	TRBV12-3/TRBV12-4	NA	TGTGCCAGCAGTGCAGACAGAAACACTGAAGCTTTCTTT	CASSADRNTEAFF
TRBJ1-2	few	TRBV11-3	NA	TGTGCCAGCAGTTTGGACAGTGTTAACTATGGCTACACCTTC	CASSLDSVNYGYTF
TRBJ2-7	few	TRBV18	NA	TGTGCCAGCTCACCAGGGACTGAGCAGTACTTC	CASSPGTEQYF
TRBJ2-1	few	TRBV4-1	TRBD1	TGCGCCAGCAGCTACCGGGACAGGGGTGGTTCTAGCTCCTACAATGAGCAGTTCTTC	CASSYRDRGGSSSYNEQFF
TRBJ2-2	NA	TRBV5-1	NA	TGCGCCAGCAGCAGGGCTACAGATACGTACACCGGGGAGCTGTTTTTT	CASSRATDTYTGELFF
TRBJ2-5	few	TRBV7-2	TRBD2	TGTGCCAGCGTCCTCTCGCTAGCGGACCAAGAGACCCAGTACTTC	CASVLSLADQETQYF
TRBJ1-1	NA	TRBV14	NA	TGTGCCAGCAGCCAAGATTTTATCTTGAGGGGGAGGACTGAAGCTTTCTTT	CASSQDFILRGRTEAFF
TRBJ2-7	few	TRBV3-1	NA	TGTGCCAGCAGCCAAGACAGGGACGGCTCCTACGAGCAGTACTTC	CASSQDRDGSYEQYF
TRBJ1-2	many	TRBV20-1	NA	TGCAGTGCTCCTCAGGACTGGGGCTACACCTTC	CSAPQDWGYTF
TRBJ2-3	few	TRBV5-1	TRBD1	TGCGCCAGCAGCACGGGACAGGGCTTAATCACAGATACGCAGTATTTT	CASSTGQGLITDTQYF
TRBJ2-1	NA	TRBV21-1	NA	TGTGCCAGCAGCAAAACCTTAATGGGGACAGGTTCCTACAATGAGCAGTTCTTC	CASSKTLMGTGSYNEQFF
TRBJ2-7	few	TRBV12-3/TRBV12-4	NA	TGTGCCAGCAGTTTCCTCCGGGACTCCTACGAGCAGTACTTC	CASSFLRDSYEQYF
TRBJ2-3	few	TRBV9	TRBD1	TGTGCCAGCAGCCCCCTAGGGACAGGGGATGCAGATACGCAGTATTTT	CASSPLGTGDADTQYF
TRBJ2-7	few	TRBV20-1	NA	TGCAGTGCTAGAGATTTGCTGATGACCTACGAGCAGTACTTC	CSARDLLMTYEQYF
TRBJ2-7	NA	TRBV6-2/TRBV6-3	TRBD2	TGTGCCAGCAGAAGCCGGGACTACGTTTCCTACGAGCAGTACTTC	CASRSRDYVSYEQYF
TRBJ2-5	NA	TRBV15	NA	TGTGCCACCAGCAGAGATTGGGCAGATAAGACCCAGTACTTC	CATSRDWADKTQYF
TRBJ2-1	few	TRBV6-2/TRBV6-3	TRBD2	TGTGCCAGCATCCCCAGCGGGAGGAGGAATGAGCAGTTCTTC	CASIPSGRRNEQFF
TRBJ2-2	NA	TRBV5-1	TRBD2	TGCGCCAGCAGCCAGGGACTAGCGGGGAACACCGGGGAGCTGTTTTTT	CASSQGLAGNTGELFF
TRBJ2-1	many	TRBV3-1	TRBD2	TGTGCCAGCAGCCGATCCCTAGCGGGAGGAGTTGGGAATGAGCAGTTCTTC	CASSRSLAGGVGNEQFF
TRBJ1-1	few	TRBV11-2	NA	TGTGCCAGCAGCTTGGGGGCCACTGAAGCTTTCTTT	CASSLGATEAFF
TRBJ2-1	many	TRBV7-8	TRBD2	TGTGCCAGCAGCCCGGCCGGGACTAGGTACAATGAGCAGTTCTTC	CASSPAGTRYNEQFF
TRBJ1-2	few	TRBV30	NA	TGTGCCTGGAGGACACCCCTAATAGGGGGGTACGGCTACACCTTC	CAWRTPLIGGYGYTF
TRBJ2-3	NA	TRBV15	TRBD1	TGTGCCACCAGCACAACGGGACAGCATCCTACGCAGTATTTT	CATSTTGQHPTQYF
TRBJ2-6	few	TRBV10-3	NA	TGTGCCATCAGTGAGTTCCGGGGGGCCAACGTCCTGACTTTC	CAISEFRGANVLTF
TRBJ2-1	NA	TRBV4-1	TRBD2	TGCGCCAGCAGCCGATCCCGGACTAGCGGGGGGGCCGGGGACAATGAGCAGTTCTTC	CASSRSRTSGGAGDNEQFF
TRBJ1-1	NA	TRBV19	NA	TGTGCCAGTAGTACCGGACGAACAGGGCGAAGGGACACTGAAGCTTTCTTT	CASSTGRTGRRDTEAFF
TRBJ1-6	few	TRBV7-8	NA	TGTGCCAGCAGCTTAGCGGATCCCACAGGCCCCGATAATTCACCCCTCCACTTT	CASSLADPTGPDNSPLHF
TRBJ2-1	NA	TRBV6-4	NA	TGTGCCAGCAGTGAGGGCAATGAGCAGTTCTTC	CASSEGNEQFF
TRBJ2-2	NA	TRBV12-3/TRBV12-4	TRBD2	TGTGCCAGCAGTGCCTCCGGGACTAGCGGGACCGGGGAGCTGTTTTTT	CASSASGTSGTGELFF
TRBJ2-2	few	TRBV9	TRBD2	TGTGCCAGCAGCGCCCAGATATATAGCGGGGGTAACACCGGGGAGCTGTTTTTT	CASSAQIYSGGNTGELFF
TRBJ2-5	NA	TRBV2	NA	TGTGCCAGCAGTGAAGGAGTTCAGCGACAGACCCAAGAGACCCAGTACTTC	CASSEGVQRQTQETQYF
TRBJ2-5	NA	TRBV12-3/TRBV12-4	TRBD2	TGTGCCAGCAGTCCCAGCGGGAGGGTACAAGAGACCCAGTACTTC	CASSPSGRVQETQYF
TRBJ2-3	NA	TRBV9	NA	TGTGCCAGCAGCGGCAGGGTAGATACGCAGTATTTT	CASSGRVDTQYF
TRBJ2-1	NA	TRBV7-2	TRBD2	TGTGCCAGCAGCGGAAGAGGACTAGCGCCTAAGGAGCAGTTCTTC	CASSGRGLAPKEQFF
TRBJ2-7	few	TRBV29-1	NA	TGCAGCGTTCGGCAAGGGGTCTCATCTCTTTACCAACCCTCCTACGAGCAGTACTTC	CSVRQGVSSLYQPSYEQYF
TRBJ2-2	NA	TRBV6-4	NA	TGTGCCAGCAGTGACTCATTCGGCACCGGGGAGCTGTTTTTT	CASSDSFGTGELFF
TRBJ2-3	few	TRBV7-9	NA	TGTGCCAGCAGCCGACCGCCTGGACAGTTCACAGATACGCAGTATTTT	CASSRPPGQFTDTQYF
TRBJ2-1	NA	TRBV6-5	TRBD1	TGTGCCAGCAGTTACGACAGGGATCGACACAATGAGCAGTTCTTC	CASSYDRDRHNEQFF
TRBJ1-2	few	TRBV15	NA	TGTGCCACCAGCAGAGACCTTGGACAGACGGGGGGCTACACCTTC	CATSRDLGQTGGYTF
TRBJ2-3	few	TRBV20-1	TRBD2	TGCAGTGCTAGTCCTAGCGGGAGTTCTGGAGATACGCAGTATTTT	CSASPSGSSGDTQYF
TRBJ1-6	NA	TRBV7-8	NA	TGTGCCAGCAGCTTACAAGGGGAGGGGAATTCACCCCTCCACTTT	CASSLQGEGNSPLHF
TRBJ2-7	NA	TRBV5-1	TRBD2	TGCGCCAGCAGCCCGAGAGGGGGTGGCAAGCGGGAGTACGAGCAGTACTTC	CASSPRGGGKREYEQYF
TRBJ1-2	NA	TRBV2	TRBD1	TGTGCCAGTCCGACAGGGGGCCTCTATGGCTACACCTTC	CASPTGGLYGYTF
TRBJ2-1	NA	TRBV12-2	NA	TGTGCAAGTCGCTTAGTTCCGGGACTAGCGGGAGGGAGCTCCTACAATGAGCAGTTCTTC	CASRLVPGLAGGSSYNEQFF
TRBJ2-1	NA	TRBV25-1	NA	TGTGCCAGCAGTGATGGAGCGGACCCCTACAATGAGCAGTTCTTC	CASSDGADPYNEQFF
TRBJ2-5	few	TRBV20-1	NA	TGCAGTGCTAGACCTTTCTCAACAGAGACCCAGTACTTC	CSARPFSTETQYF
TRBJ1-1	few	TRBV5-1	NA	TGCGCCAGCAGCTTGGTTTTTAGGGGCGAGAACACTGAAGCTTTCTTT	CASSLVFRGENTEAFF
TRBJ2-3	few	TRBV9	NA	TGTGCCAGCAGCGTAGGGCTGTTGAGCGGTCGCACAGATACGCAGTATTTT	CASSVGLLSGRTDTQYF
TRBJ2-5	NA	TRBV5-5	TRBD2	TGTGCCAGCAGCTTGGAAGCAGCGGGGGGGATTGGGGAGACCCAGTACTTC	CASSLEAAGGIGETQYF
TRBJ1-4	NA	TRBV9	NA	TGTGCCAGCAGCGTAGGAACTATATATAATGAGGAACTGTTTTTT	CASSVGTIYNEELFF
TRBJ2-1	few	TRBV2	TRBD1	TGTGCCAGCACCAACCCGGGACAGGGGTTCAGTGAGCAGTTCTTC	CASTNPGQGFSEQFF
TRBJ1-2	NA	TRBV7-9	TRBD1	TGTGCCAGCAGCTTAGCCTCCTCACAGGGGGGGGTGAACTATGGCTACACCTTC	CASSLASSQGGVNYGYTF